This T cell receptor (beta chain) was documented in a study of a mutant IDH1 vaccine in newly diagnosed glioma. Looking at the study overall: Patients were started on vaccination 4-6 weeks after radiotherapy alone, or with temozolomide cycles. Treated patients comprised around 60% males and around 40% females, mean age roughly 44 years. Beforehand, treatment had been radiotherapy, temozolomide, or both; the majority received both. General study points: Patients showed vaccine-induced immune responses at a rate of roughly 93%.

This CDR3 has 16 residues. Germline-derived CDR1 and CDR2 are LNHDA and SQIVND (reference sequence). The V segment lost 2 bases and the J segment 4 bases; nucleotides outside the gene matches: 9. Time point defined: week 23, last vaccination. A single vaccine dose contained 300 ug of mutant IDH1 20-mer peptide, and topical imiquimod was used with it. The protocol was immunoSEQ multiplex PCR, while the TCRdb copy is restricted to in-frame clones and leaves out a portion. The sample consists of around 40,000 clones, around 85% of them appearing once. Concerning this clone itself: The antigen is undetermined.

This receptor was obtained from a woman aged 18-30 years with glioma. Some clones in this sample may be carry-over from other donors' samples. V is TRBV19 and J is TRBJ1-1; 8 nucleotides match TRBD1. The sample consisted of PBMCs, taken from a glioma patient whose treatment included an IDH1 peptide vaccine. CDR3 amino acids: CASSIYADRAPTEAFF. The CDR3 DNA reads as TGTGCCAGTAGTATATATGCGGACAGGGCTCCCACTGAAGCTTTCTTT. Based on the CDR3 plus reference TRBV19 and TRBJ1-1, the full variable domain is DGGITQSPKYLFRKEGQNVTLSCEQNLNHDAMYWYRQDPGQGLRLIYYSQIVNDFQKGDIAEGYSVSREKKESFPLTVTSAQKNPTAFYLCASSIYADRAPTEAFFGQGTRLTVV.